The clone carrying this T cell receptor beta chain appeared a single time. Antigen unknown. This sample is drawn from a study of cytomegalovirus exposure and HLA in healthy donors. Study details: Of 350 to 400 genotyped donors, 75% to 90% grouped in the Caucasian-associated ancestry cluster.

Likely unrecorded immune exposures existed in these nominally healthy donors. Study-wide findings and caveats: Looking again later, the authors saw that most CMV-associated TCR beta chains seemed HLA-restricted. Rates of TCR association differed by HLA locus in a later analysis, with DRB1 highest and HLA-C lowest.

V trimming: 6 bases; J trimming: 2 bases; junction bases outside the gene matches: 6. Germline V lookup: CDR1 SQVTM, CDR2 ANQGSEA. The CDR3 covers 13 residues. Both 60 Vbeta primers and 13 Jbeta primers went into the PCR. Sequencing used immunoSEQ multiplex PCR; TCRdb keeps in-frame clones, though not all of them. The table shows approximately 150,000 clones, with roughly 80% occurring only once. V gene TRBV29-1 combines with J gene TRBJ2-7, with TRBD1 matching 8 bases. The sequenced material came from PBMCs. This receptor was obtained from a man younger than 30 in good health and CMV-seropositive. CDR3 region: CSVATGDTYEQYF. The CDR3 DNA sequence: TGCAGCGTCGCGACAGGGGATACCTACGAGCAGTACTTC.